The sequence of this TCR beta chain was determined in a study of cytotoxic CD8 clonotypes in ibrutinib-treated CLL. For the study at large: Enrolment comprised roughly 11 relapsed/refractory and over 14 treatment-naive patients; 17 to 18 were IGHV unmutated.

The CDR3 is 14 amino acids. The trim removed 5 bases at V and 3 bases at J, leaving 4 bases unmatched. Looked up from germline, CDR1 is SGHAT and CDR2 is FQNNGV. Findings and caveats of the study: Treatment left the uncommon public clonotypes either contracted or stable in frequency. Clonality increased at ibrutinib response and stayed stable in sustained remission. At progression, however, it fell back toward baseline.

The repertoire was sequenced with immunoSEQ multiplex PCR; TCRdb's copy has only in-frame clones and lacks some. This sample has about 63,000 clones, with roughly 50% found just once. With regard to this clone: Its antigen is not identified.

The V gene is TRBV11-2, the J gene TRBJ1-1, with 9 bases matching TRBD1. The sequence was obtained from a human donor with chronic lymphocytic leukemia. Sequenced here: PBMCs, sampled after 12 months of ibrutinib treatment. CDR3 coding DNA: TGTGCCAGCAGCACGAACAGGGGGCACACTGAAGCTTTCTTT. Translation gives CASSTNRGHTEAFF.